A single sample gave rise to the 17 T cell receptor beta chains below, sequenced in a study of PD-1 blockade in classical Hodgkin lymphoma. This table comes from immunoSEQ multiplex PCR, and its TCRdb copy is limited to in-frame clones, with some not included. Of roughly 100,000 clones listed, around 80% are singletons. As for time point: cycle 4 day 1 (C4D1), after less than 7 weeks of nivolumab. All trial patients relapsed after autologous stem cell transplantation. Sample: peripheral blood mononuclear cells (PBMCs), taken before the fourth cycle of nivolumab. These TCRs come from a human donor with classical Hodgkin lymphoma.

This rearrangement joins TRBV5-1 to TRBJ2-5; 10 bases are shared with TRBD2. The CDR3 length is 15 residues. Germline CDR1 and CDR2: SGHRS and YFSETQ. Trimming removed 4 bases from V and 5 bases from J; junction bases left unmatched: 8. CDR3 nucleotide sequence: TGCGCCAGCAGCCGGACTAGCGGTTCTACGGAGACCCAGTACTTC. It translates to CASSRTSGSTETQYF.

A word on this clone: This CDR3 is also generated by other DNA sequences in the sample. The chain uses TRBV20-1 and TRBJ2-1, with D hard to call. Trimming stripped 1 base from V and 3 bases from J, with 1 base between. Germline CDR1 and CDR2: DFQATT and SNEGSKA (reference sequence). This CDR3 spans 11 amino acids. CDR3 bases: TGCAGTGCTAGAGGCTACAATGAGCAGTTCTTC. Protein sequence: CSARGYNEQFF.

The chain couples TRBV7-3 to TRBJ2-7; 7 bases map to TRBD2. V was pared by 5 bases and J by 3 bases, with 7 bases of the junction left unmatched. This CDR3 is built from 14 residues. Germline V gene sequence: CDR1 SGHTA, CDR2 FQGTGA. The CDR3 DNA follows: TGTGCCAGCAGCCCCATGGGCGGGAGCTACGAGCAGTACTTC. It specifies CASSPMGGSYEQYF.

The chain carries TRBV19 and TRBJ2-1, with D tentatively TRBD1 (6 bases). The germline gives CDR1 LNHDA, CDR2 SQIVND (reference sequence). The CDR3 consists of 18 residues. V lost 0 bases, J lost 1 base, and 16 bases lay in between. CDR3 protein: CASSIELTGIWSYNEQFF. The CDR3 DNA reads TGTGCCAGTAGTATAGAGCTAACAGGGATCTGGTCCTACAATGAGCAGTTCTTC. Supplemented by reference TRBV19 and TRBJ2-1, the full variable domain reads DGGITQSPKYLFRKEGQNVTLSCEQNLNHDAMYWYRQDPGQGLRLIYYSQIVNDFQKGDIAEGYSVSREKKESFPLTVTSAQKNPTAFYLCASSIELTGIWSYNEQFFGPGTRLTVL.

V usage is TRBV29-1 and J usage is TRBJ2-7; the D is unclear. Germline CDR1 reads SQVTM; CDR2 reads ANQGSEA. Deletions cut 5 bases from V and 0 bases from J, with 5 bases between. The CDR3 spans 11 residues. The CDR3 nucleotides read TGCAGCGTTAGGGTCTCCTACGAGCAGTACTTC. This sequence encodes CSVRVSYEQYF.

V gene TRBV5-1 combines with J gene TRBJ1-1; a possible D gene is TRBD1 (6 bases). Germline assignment: CDR1 SGHRS and CDR2 YFSETQ. Trimming took off 1 base at V and 4 bases at J, with 14 bases between the two ends. The length of the CDR3 is 15 residues. The CDR3 bases are TGCGCCAGCAGCTTGCGTCAGACAGGCTTCACTGAAGCTTTCTTT. Translating gives CASSLRQTGFTEAFF.

This rearrangement joins TRBV7-2 to TRBJ2-5; TRBD2 aligns across 15 bases. J gave up 2 bases and V 5 bases, and 6 bases lay outside the gene matches. The CDR3 is 17 residues long. CDR1 and CDR2 from the germline V gene are SGHTA and FQGNSA. The CDR3 nucleotides are TGTGCCAGCAGCATAAATGGACTAGCGGGGGGGCAAGAGACCCAGTACTTC. Translating it yields CASSINGLAGGQETQYF.

The V and J genes are TRBV5-6 and TRBJ2-1, with TRBD1 matching over 11 bases. The CDR3 contains 15 residues. J gave up 9 bases and V 4 bases, and 9 bases lay outside the gene matches. Germline V gives CDR1 SGHDT, CDR2 YYEEEE. The CDR3 DNA reads TGTGCCAGCAGCCCCCGGACAGGGGGCGTAGGTGAGCAGTTCTTC. Protein sequence: CASSPRTGGVGEQFF.

This clone occurred once. The chain has TRBV2 and TRBJ2-1; a possible D gene is TRBD1 (6 bases). Trimming cost V 3 bases and J 10 bases, with 13 bases left between them. The CDR3 sequence is 13 residues long. From germline, CDR1 is SNHLY and CDR2 FYNNEI. The CDR3 loop is CASSEDSLEEQFF. The CDR3 DNA reads as TGTGCCAGCAGTGAGGACAGTCTGGAGGAGCAGTTCTTC.

This chain uses TRBV2 with TRBJ2-2; maybe TRBD1 (6 bases). Per the germline V gene, CDR1 is SNHLY and CDR2 is FYNNEI. The CDR3 has 14 residues. V was clipped by 8 bases and J by 1 base, with 11 bases between them. The CDR3 protein is CASVWTENTGELFF. DNA for the CDR3: TGTGCCAGCGTGTGGACAGAGAACACCGGGGAGCTGTTTTTT.

The rearrangement joins TRBV7-3 to TRBJ2-1; 8 nucleotides align to TRBD1. Germline trimming cut 2 bases from V and 8 bases from J; bases unmatched to any gene: 11. Germline assignment: CDR1 SGHTA and CDR2 FQGTGA. The CDR3 has 16 amino acids. The DNA for the CDR3 is TGTGCCAGCAGCTTAGGAACCGGGACAGGAATCGATGAGCAGTTCTTC. Residues: CASSLGTGTGIDEQFF.

This clone has more than one count but fewer than ten. The V and J genes are TRBV19 and TRBJ1-6; D possibly corresponds to TRBD1 (5 bases). Looked up from germline, CDR1 is LNHDA and CDR2 is SQIVND (reference sequence). Deletions cut 5 bases from V and 11 bases from J, with 16 bases between. The CDR3 is made up of 14 amino acids. The CDR3 sequence is CASSGAWDHTPLHF. The CDR3 DNA is TGTGCCAGTAGTGGGGCATGGGACCACACACCCCTCCACTTT.

This chain connects TRBV9 to TRBJ2-3, with D hard to call. Deletions cut 4 bases from V and 3 bases from J, with 18 bases between. The germline V gene encodes CDR1 SGDLS and CDR2 YYNGEE. The CDR3 has 16 amino acids. The CDR3 spells CASSPTRRGPTDTQYF. CDR3 bases: TGTGCCAGCAGCCCCACCCGCAGAGGCCCAACAGATACGCAGTATTTT.

This chain connects TRBV30 to TRBJ2-1; TRBD2 matches at 13 bases. The ends lost 3 bases at V and 5 bases at J; junction bases unmatched: 7. In germline, CDR1 is GTSNPN, CDR2 SVGIG (reference sequence). The CDR3 has 16 residues. CDR3 coding DNA: TGTGCCTGGAGGAAGTTACTAGCGGGGGGGGACAATGAGCAGTTCTTC. Protein: CAWRKLLAGGDNEQFF.

The chain carries TRBV6-5 and TRBJ1-4; D is undetermined. Trimming left V 4 bases short and J 6 bases short, with 15 bases between. CDR3 length equals 15 residues. Germline V CDR1 and CDR2: MNHEY, SVGAGI. The CDR3 nucleotides read TGTGCCAGCAGTTCCCAGGTCTCAGGCGATGAAAAACTGTTTTTT. This gives the protein CASSSQVSGDEKLFF.

The chain has TRBV27 and TRBJ2-2; maybe TRBD1 (6 bases). This CDR3 comprises 15 residues. The V gene's germline CDR1 is MNHEY and CDR2 SMNVEV (reference sequence). The ends were cut back, 5 bases at V and 1 base at J, with 11 bases in the middle. The CDR3 loop reads CASSIGTRNTGELFF. The CDR3 DNA sequence: TGTGCCAGCAGTATCGGGACAAGGAACACCGGGGAGCTGTTTTTT.

CDR3 sequence reads: CASSRDRNQPQHF. In nucleotides, the CDR3 is TGTGCCAGCAGCCGGGACAGGAACCAGCCCCAGCATTTT. The rearrangement links TRBV5-4 to TRBJ1-5, with 8 nucleotides matching TRBD1. The V gene end was trimmed by 4 bases and the J gene end by 7 bases; junction bases not matched to a gene: 4. This CDR3 spans 13 amino acids. The germline gives CDR1 SGHNT, CDR2 YYREEE (reference sequence). Using reference TRBV5-4 and TRBJ1-5 for the parts outside the CDR3, the full variable domain is ETGVTQSPTHLIKTRGQQVTLRCSSQSGHNTVSWYQQALGQGPQFIFQYYREEENGRGNFPPRFSGLQFPNYSSELNVNALELDDSALYLCASSRDRNQPQHFGDGTRLSIL.